This TCR beta chain appears in the sequencing data of a study of circulating tumor DNA in untreated peripheral T-cell lymphoma. TCRdb keeps only in-frame clones here, not all; method: immunoSEQ multiplex PCR. This table has around 5,000 clones, around 72% appearing once. Remarks on this clone: Antigen unknown.

The study, taken as a whole, reports: In 76% of patients, tumor-specific clonotypes were identified.

The CDR3 has 13 residues. Germline V CDR1 and CDR2: MNHGY, SAAAGT. V was pared by 2 bases and J by 2 bases, with 5 bases between. This tumor tissue came from a pretreatment baseline collection. This chain uses TRBV6-8 with TRBJ2-3, with D unclear. The sample consisted of tumor tissue. The receptor was isolated from a human donor with peripheral T-cell lymphoma. This CDR3 reads CASSYTYTDTQYF. The CDR3 region has the DNA TGTGCCAGCAGTTACACTTACACAGATACGCAGTATTTT.